These T cell receptor beta chains were read from a single sample in a study of blood T cell repertoires in COVID-19. Method: immunoSEQ multiplex PCR; TCRdb's copy keeps in-frame clones and lacks some. The data hold about 200,000 clones, with 79% observed a single time. Sequenced sample: peripheral blood. These receptors were obtained from a woman between 40 and 55 years old with COVID-19, enrolled during active disease. CDR3s include the opening cysteine and the closing phenylalanine or tryptophan. Fields, in order: CDR3 length, J gene, V gene, clone size, D gene, CDR3 DNA, CDR3 protein. A D gene is named only where the DNA matches it firmly. Clone size appears in some rows only: once, few, many, or a class for an expanded clone.

cdr3_length: 16
j_call: TRBJ2-7
v_call: TRBV5-1
clone_size: .
d_call: TRBD1
cdr3_nt: TGCGCCAGCAGGGAAACCGGGACAGGTGGGACCTACGAGCAGTACTTC
cdr3_aa: CASRETGTGGTYEQYF

cdr3_length: 14
j_call: TRBJ2-1
v_call: TRBV6-5
clone_size: .
d_call: .
cdr3_nt: TGTGCCAGCCGGCCTAGCGAGGTCTACAATGAGCAGTTCTTC
cdr3_aa: CASRPSEVYNEQFF

cdr3_length: 15
j_call: TRBJ2-1
v_call: TRBV6-5
clone_size: .
d_call: TRBD2
cdr3_nt: TGTGCCAGCAGCTCTGGACTAGCGGGAGAAAGTGAGCAGTTCTTC
cdr3_aa: CASSSGLAGESEQFF

cdr3_length: 15
j_call: TRBJ2-1
v_call: TRBV5-4
clone_size: .
d_call: TRBD2
cdr3_nt: TGTGCCAGCAGCGTAAGCGGGAGTATCTACAATGAGCAGTTCTTC
cdr3_aa: CASSVSGSIYNEQFF

cdr3_length: 14
j_call: TRBJ2-5
v_call: TRBV5-6
clone_size: .
d_call: .
cdr3_nt: TGTGCCAGCAGCTTGGTAGGTGGGCGTGAGACCCAGTACTTC
cdr3_aa: CASSLVGGRETQYF

cdr3_length: 16
j_call: TRBJ2-7
v_call: TRBV9
clone_size: few
d_call: TRBD2
cdr3_nt: TGTGCCAGCAGCCTCCTCCCACTAGCGGGGGCGTACGAGCAGTACTTC
cdr3_aa: CASSLLPLAGAYEQYF

cdr3_length: 13
j_call: TRBJ1-1
v_call: TRBV30
clone_size: .
d_call: TRBD1
cdr3_nt: TGTGCCTGGAGTGGACAGGGAAAGGCTGAAGCTTTCTTT
cdr3_aa: CAWSGQGKAEAFF

cdr3_length: 15
j_call: TRBJ2-7
v_call: TRBV2
clone_size: few
d_call: TRBD1
cdr3_nt: TGTGCCAGCAGTGGATTGACAGGGCTAGGGGACGAGCAGTACTTC
cdr3_aa: CASSGLTGLGDEQYF

cdr3_length: 15
j_call: TRBJ1-1
v_call: TRBV5-1
clone_size: .
d_call: .
cdr3_nt: TGCGCCAGCAGCATAACAGGTGACATGGGAACTGAAGCTTTCTTT
cdr3_aa: CASSITGDMGTEAFF

cdr3_length: 13
j_call: TRBJ1-4
v_call: TRBV30
clone_size: .
d_call: .
cdr3_nt: TGTGCCTGGAACCGGGACACCTCTCAAAAACTGTTTTTT
cdr3_aa: CAWNRDTSQKLFF

cdr3_length: 15
j_call: TRBJ1-2
v_call: TRBV6-6
clone_size: once
d_call: .
cdr3_nt: TGTGCCAGCAGTTACCGGGTAGCAGCTAACTATGGCTACACCTTC
cdr3_aa: CASSYRVAANYGYTF

cdr3_length: 15
j_call: TRBJ2-4
v_call: TRBV30
clone_size: .
d_call: TRBD2
cdr3_nt: TGTGCCTGGAGCCCGGGGGGTCTAGCCAAAAACATTCAGTACTTC
cdr3_aa: CAWSPGGLAKNIQYF

cdr3_length: 12
j_call: TRBJ2-7
v_call: TRBV6-5
clone_size: .
d_call: .
cdr3_nt: TGTGCCAGCATCGCGAATAGCTACGAGCAGTACTTC
cdr3_aa: CASIANSYEQYF

cdr3_length: 13
j_call: TRBJ2-2
v_call: TRBV7-9
clone_size: .
d_call: .
cdr3_nt: TGTGCCAGCAGCTTTTCGGGAGCCGGGGAGCTGTTTTTT
cdr3_aa: CASSFSGAGELFF

cdr3_length: 12
j_call: TRBJ1-5
v_call: TRBV27
clone_size: .
d_call: .
cdr3_nt: TGTGCCAGCAGGGACGGGGGGGGGCCCCAGCATTTT
cdr3_aa: CASRDGGGPQHF

cdr3_length: 15
j_call: TRBJ2-7
v_call: TRBV19
clone_size: .
d_call: TRBD1
cdr3_nt: TGTGCCAGTAGTATAAGAGGGCAGGGGGCCTACGAGCAGTACTTC
cdr3_aa: CASSIRGQGAYEQYF

cdr3_length: 14
j_call: TRBJ2-7
v_call: TRBV19
clone_size: .
d_call: TRBD1
cdr3_nt: TGTGCCAGTAGTTCCGGGACAGGGTTGTCCGAGCAGTACTTC
cdr3_aa: CASSSGTGLSEQYF

cdr3_length: 16
j_call: TRBJ2-3
v_call: TRBV4-2
clone_size: .
d_call: TRBD2
cdr3_nt: TGTGCCAGCAGCCAAGAGGTTTCCAGCGGGAGCGTTACGCAGTATTTT
cdr3_aa: CASSQEVSSGSVTQYF

cdr3_length: 16
j_call: TRBJ2-3
v_call: TRBV5-4
clone_size: .
d_call: TRBD2
cdr3_nt: TGTGCCAGCAGCTTGAAACTAGCGGGAAGTACAGATACGCAGTATTTT
cdr3_aa: CASSLKLAGSTDTQYF

cdr3_length: 14
j_call: TRBJ2-2
v_call: TRBV5-4
clone_size: .
d_call: TRBD2
cdr3_nt: TGTGCCAGCAGTCTAGCGGTAAAGACCGGGGAGCTGTTTTTT
cdr3_aa: CASSLAVKTGELFF

cdr3_length: 18
j_call: TRBJ2-3
v_call: TRBV3-1/TRBV3-2
clone_size: .
d_call: TRBD2
cdr3_nt: TGTGCCAGCAGCCAAGAATTTGGCGGGAGCGCTCAGCCAGATACGCAGTATTTT
cdr3_aa: CASSQEFGGSAQPDTQYF

cdr3_length: 12
j_call: TRBJ1-3
v_call: TRBV9
clone_size: many
d_call: .
cdr3_nt: TGTGCCAGCAGCCTACCAGGGAACACCATATATTTT
cdr3_aa: CASSLPGNTIYF

cdr3_length: 18
j_call: TRBJ2-7
v_call: TRBV5-4
clone_size: .
d_call: TRBD2
cdr3_nt: TGTGCCAGCAGCTTTAAGGCCGTTCCTAGCGGGAGAAGTCTTGGGCAGTACTTC
cdr3_aa: CASSFKAVPSGRSLGQYF

cdr3_length: 14
j_call: TRBJ1-2
v_call: TRBV9
clone_size: .
d_call: TRBD1
cdr3_nt: TGTGCCAGCAGCACAGACAGGGGGAACTATGGCTACACCTTC
cdr3_aa: CASSTDRGNYGYTF

cdr3_length: 17
j_call: TRBJ2-3
v_call: TRBV3-1/TRBV3-2
clone_size: .
d_call: TRBD2
cdr3_nt: TGTGCCAGCAGCCAAGAAAGGTCTAGCGGGAGGGCAGATACGCAGTATTTT
cdr3_aa: CASSQERSSGRADTQYF

cdr3_length: 15
j_call: TRBJ2-7
v_call: TRBV28
clone_size: .
d_call: TRBD1
cdr3_nt: TGTGCCAGCAGTTTCCCGACAGGGGCGGCCTACGAGCAGTACTTC
cdr3_aa: CASSFPTGAAYEQYF

cdr3_length: 16
j_call: TRBJ2-5
v_call: TRBV6-2/TRBV6-3
clone_size: .
d_call: .
cdr3_nt: TGTGCCAGCAGTTACCCGGGGGGCCGGGGCTGGGAGACCCAGTACTTC
cdr3_aa: CASSYPGGRGWETQYF

cdr3_length: 13
j_call: TRBJ1-3
v_call: TRBV29-1
clone_size: .
d_call: TRBD1
cdr3_nt: TGCAGCGCCGGGGACAGGTCTGGAAACACCATATATTTT
cdr3_aa: CSAGDRSGNTIYF

cdr3_length: 14
j_call: TRBJ1-2
v_call: TRBV30
clone_size: once
d_call: .
cdr3_nt: TGTGCCTGGATCGCGAAGGGGGGGAGGTATGGCTACACCTTC
cdr3_aa: CAWIAKGGRYGYTF

cdr3_length: 15
j_call: TRBJ1-5
v_call: TRBV9
clone_size: .
d_call: .
cdr3_nt: TGTGCCAGCAGCGTAGCAGGGGATAGCAATCAGCCCCAGCATTTT
cdr3_aa: CASSVAGDSNQPQHF

cdr3_length: 12
j_call: TRBJ2-7
v_call: TRBV7-2
clone_size: few
d_call: .
cdr3_nt: TGTGCCAGCAGCCTAAGCTCCTACGAGCAGTACTTC
cdr3_aa: CASSLSSYEQYF

cdr3_length: 15
j_call: TRBJ2-7
v_call: TRBV27
clone_size: .
d_call: TRBD2
cdr3_nt: TGTGCCAGCAGTTCGGAGCGGGAGGGCATCTACGAGCAGTACTTC
cdr3_aa: CASSSEREGIYEQYF

cdr3_length: 15
j_call: TRBJ2-7
v_call: TRBV6-5
clone_size: .
d_call: TRBD1
cdr3_nt: TGTGCCAGCAGTTATGGGGGACAGGGGGCCTACGAGCAGTACTTC
cdr3_aa: CASSYGGQGAYEQYF

cdr3_length: 16
j_call: TRBJ1-6
v_call: TRBV5-1
clone_size: many
d_call: TRBD1
cdr3_nt: TGCGCCAGCAGCTTGACGGGACAGCAGACCCATTCACCCCTCCACTTT
cdr3_aa: CASSLTGQQTHSPLHF

cdr3_length: 14
j_call: TRBJ1-1
v_call: TRBV10-3
clone_size: .
d_call: .
cdr3_nt: TGTGCCACCCGGGGGGATTCTGGGAGTACTGAAGCTTTCTTT
cdr3_aa: CATRGDSGSTEAFF

cdr3_length: 15
j_call: TRBJ1-5
v_call: TRBV5-5
clone_size: .
d_call: TRBD1
cdr3_nt: TGTGCCAGCAGCTTGTGGGACAGGGCCGGGCAGCCCCAGCATTTT
cdr3_aa: CASSLWDRAGQPQHF

cdr3_length: 15
j_call: TRBJ2-7
v_call: TRBV7-2
clone_size: .
d_call: TRBD2
cdr3_nt: TGTGCCAGCAGTCCGCTGGGCGGGGGACTCTACGAGCAGTACTTC
cdr3_aa: CASSPLGGGLYEQYF

cdr3_length: 14
j_call: TRBJ2-3
v_call: TRBV28
clone_size: .
d_call: TRBD2
cdr3_nt: TGTGCCAGCAGCCGGACTAGCGGGACGTATACGCAGTATTTT
cdr3_aa: CASSRTSGTYTQYF

cdr3_length: 13
j_call: TRBJ1-1
v_call: TRBV10-3
clone_size: .
d_call: .
cdr3_nt: TGTGCCATCAGTGAGTCTCCCCCTCCCGAAGCTTTCTTT
cdr3_aa: CAISESPPPEAFF

cdr3_length: 12
j_call: TRBJ2-7
v_call: TRBV2
clone_size: few
d_call: .
cdr3_nt: TGTGCCAGCAGGGGAGATTGGTACGAGCAGTACTTC
cdr3_aa: CASRGDWYEQYF

cdr3_length: 14
j_call: TRBJ2-3
v_call: TRBV5-1
clone_size: .
d_call: .
cdr3_nt: TGCGCCAGCAGCGGCGGACTTCAGACAGATACGCAGTATTTT
cdr3_aa: CASSGGLQTDTQYF

cdr3_length: 15
j_call: TRBJ1-4
v_call: TRBV5-5
clone_size: .
d_call: .
cdr3_nt: TGTGCCAGCAGCGTCGGTAGCATCGAAGAGGAAAAACTGTTTTTT
cdr3_aa: CASSVGSIEEEKLFF

cdr3_length: 11
j_call: TRBJ2-1
v_call: TRBV3-1/TRBV3-2
clone_size: .
d_call: TRBD2
cdr3_nt: TGTGCCAGCAGCCAGGGACTAGTGGCGTTCTTC
cdr3_aa: CASSQGLVAFF

cdr3_length: 17
j_call: TRBJ2-5
v_call: TRBV11-2
clone_size: .
d_call: .
cdr3_nt: TGTGCCAGCAGCTTAGGACCTTTGGGGGCCTTAAGGGAGACCCAGTACTTC
cdr3_aa: CASSLGPLGALRETQYF